The TCR beta chain under discussion was sequenced for a study of shared clonotypes between healthy human individuals. Splitting of CD4+ cells produced CD45RA+ naive and CD45RA-negative memory subsets. Trimming removed 4 bases from V and 3 bases from J, with 13 bases in between. CDR3 length: 15 amino acids. Germline values: CDR1 SGHAT, CDR2 FQNNGV. The data were produced by immunoSEQ multiplex PCR, yet TCRdb's version contains in-frame clones alone and is incomplete. The repertoire has some 2.3 million clones, more than 85% of them found once; the top ten carry about 0.39%. The V call is TRBV11-2, the J call TRBJ2-4; D might be TRBD1 (6 bases). Material: naive CD4+ T cells from PBMCs. The subset denotes: CD45RA+ positively selected. This TCR was sampled from a man younger than 30 in good health. Some clones in this sample may be carry-over from other donors' samples. CDR3 sequence (DNA): TGTGCCAGCAGCTGGACAGTTACCCTCAAAAACATTCAGTACTTC. It encodes CASSWTVTLKNIQYF.